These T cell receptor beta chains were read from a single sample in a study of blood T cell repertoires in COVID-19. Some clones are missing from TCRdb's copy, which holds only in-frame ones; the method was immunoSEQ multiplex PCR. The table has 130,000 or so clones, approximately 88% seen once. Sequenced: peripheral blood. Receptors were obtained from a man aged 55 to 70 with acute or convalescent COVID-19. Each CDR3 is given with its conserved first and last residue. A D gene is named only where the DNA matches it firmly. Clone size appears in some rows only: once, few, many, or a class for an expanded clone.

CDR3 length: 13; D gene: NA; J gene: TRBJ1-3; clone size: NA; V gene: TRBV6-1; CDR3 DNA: TGTGCCAGCAGTGAAGACGGGTGGAACACCATATATTTT; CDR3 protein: CASSEDGWNTIYF
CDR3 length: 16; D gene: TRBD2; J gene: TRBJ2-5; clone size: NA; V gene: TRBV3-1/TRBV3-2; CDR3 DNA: TGTGCCAGCAGCCCTACAGCGGGAGGGCCGGGAGAGACCCAGTACTTC; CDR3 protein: CASSPTAGGPGETQYF
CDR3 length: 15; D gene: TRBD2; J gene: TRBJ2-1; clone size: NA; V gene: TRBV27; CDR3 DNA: TGTGCCAGCATGAGCCTTTCCGGGAGGAGGGATGAGCAGTTCTTC; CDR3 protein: CASMSLSGRRDEQFF
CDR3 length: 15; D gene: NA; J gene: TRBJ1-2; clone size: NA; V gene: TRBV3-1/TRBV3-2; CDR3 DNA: TGTGCCAGCAGCCCAGGGCCTACTGCAAACTATGGCTACACCTTC; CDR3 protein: CASSPGPTANYGYTF
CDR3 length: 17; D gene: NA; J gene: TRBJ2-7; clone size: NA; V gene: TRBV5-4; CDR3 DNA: TGTGCCAGCAGCCTGTTCCCCCCGACAGACAGCTCCTACGAGCAGTACTTC; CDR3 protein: CASSLFPPTDSSYEQYF
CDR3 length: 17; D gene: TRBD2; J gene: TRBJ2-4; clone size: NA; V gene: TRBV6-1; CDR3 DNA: TGTGCCAGCAGTGAAGCGCGGGGGGGGATAGCCAAAAACATTCAGTACTTC; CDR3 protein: CASSEARGGIAKNIQYF
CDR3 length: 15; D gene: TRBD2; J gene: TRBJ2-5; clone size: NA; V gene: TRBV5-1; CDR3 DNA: TGCGCCAGCGGACGGACTAGCGGGGGACAAGAGACCCAGTACTTC; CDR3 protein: CASGRTSGGQETQYF
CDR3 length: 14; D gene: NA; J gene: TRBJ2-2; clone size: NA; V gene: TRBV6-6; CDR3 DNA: TGTGCCAGCAGTTACGACAGAAACACCGGGGAGCTGTTTTTT; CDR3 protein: CASSYDRNTGELFF
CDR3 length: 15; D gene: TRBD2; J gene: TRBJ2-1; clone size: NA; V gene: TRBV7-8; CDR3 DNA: TGTGCCAGCAGCTCGGGACTAGCGGTCTACAATGAGCAGTTCTTC; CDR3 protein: CASSSGLAVYNEQFF
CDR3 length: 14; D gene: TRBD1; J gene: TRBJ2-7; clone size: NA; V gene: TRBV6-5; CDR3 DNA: TGTGCCAGCAGTCCGCGGACAGGGATAAACGAGCAGTACTTC; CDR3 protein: CASSPRTGINEQYF
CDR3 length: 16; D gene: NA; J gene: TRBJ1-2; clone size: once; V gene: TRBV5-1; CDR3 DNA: TGCGCCAGCAGCATTGGGTCGGGTGCGAGGTCCTATGGCTACACCTTC; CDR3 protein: CASSIGSGARSYGYTF
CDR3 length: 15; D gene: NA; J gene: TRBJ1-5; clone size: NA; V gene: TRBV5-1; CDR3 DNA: TGCGCCAGCAGCTTGGCGGGGAGCAAGGGTGAGCCCCAGCATTTT; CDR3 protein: CASSLAGSKGEPQHF
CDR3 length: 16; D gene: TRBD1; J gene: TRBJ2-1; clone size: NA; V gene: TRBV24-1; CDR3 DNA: TGTGCCACCAGTGATCCGGGACAGGGGGCTGCCTATGAGCAGTTCTTC; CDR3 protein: CATSDPGQGAAYEQFF
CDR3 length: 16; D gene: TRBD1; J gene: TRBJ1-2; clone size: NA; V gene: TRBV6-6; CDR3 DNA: TGTGCCAGCAGTCGAAGACTCACAGGGGGCAACTATGGCTACACCTTC; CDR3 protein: CASSRRLTGGNYGYTF
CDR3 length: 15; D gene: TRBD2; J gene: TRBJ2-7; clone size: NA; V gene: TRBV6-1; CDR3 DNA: TGTGCCAGCAGTGAAAGCCTAGCGGGCGCCTACGAGCAGTACTTC; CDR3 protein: CASSESLAGAYEQYF
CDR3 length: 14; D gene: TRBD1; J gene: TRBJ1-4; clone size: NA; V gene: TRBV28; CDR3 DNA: TGTGCCAGCAGTCTTAGACAGGGGAAGGAAAAACTGTTTTTT; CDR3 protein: CASSLRQGKEKLFF
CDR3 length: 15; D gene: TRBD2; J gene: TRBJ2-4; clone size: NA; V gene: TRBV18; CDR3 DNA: TGTGCCAGCTCACCAAGCGGGGTAGCCAAAAACATTCAGTACTTC; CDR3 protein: CASSPSGVAKNIQYF
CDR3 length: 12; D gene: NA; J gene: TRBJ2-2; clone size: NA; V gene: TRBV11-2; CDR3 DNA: TGTGCCAGCCCACAGAACACCGGGGAGCTGTTTTTT; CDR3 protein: CASPQNTGELFF
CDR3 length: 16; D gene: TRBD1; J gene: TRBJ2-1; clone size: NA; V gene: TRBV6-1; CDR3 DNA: TGTGCCAGCAGTGAAGTAGGGACAGGGGGCTGGAATGAGCAGTTCTTC; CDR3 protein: CASSEVGTGGWNEQFF
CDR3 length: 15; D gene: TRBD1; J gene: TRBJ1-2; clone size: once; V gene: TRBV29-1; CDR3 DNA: TGCAGCGTTGAAGCCCTGGGGACAGGGAACTATGGCTACACCTTC; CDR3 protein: CSVEALGTGNYGYTF
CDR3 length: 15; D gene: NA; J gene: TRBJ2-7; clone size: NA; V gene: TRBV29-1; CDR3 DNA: TGCAGCGTTGAATCGGGGGATCGAGGATCGCACGAGCAGTACTTC; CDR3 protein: CSVESGDRGSHEQYF
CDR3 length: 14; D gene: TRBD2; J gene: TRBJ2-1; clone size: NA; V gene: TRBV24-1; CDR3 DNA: TGTGCCACCAGTGAGGGGACTAGCTCCAATGAGCAGTTCTTC; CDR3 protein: CATSEGTSSNEQFF
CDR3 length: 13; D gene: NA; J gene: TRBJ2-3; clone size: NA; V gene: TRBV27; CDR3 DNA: TGTGCCAGCAGTCTGGGGAGTGGACCGACGCAGTATTTT; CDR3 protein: CASSLGSGPTQYF
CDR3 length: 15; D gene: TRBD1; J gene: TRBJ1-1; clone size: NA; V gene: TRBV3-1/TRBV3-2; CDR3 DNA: TGTGCCAGCAGCCAAGTCCTGGGACAGCCAACGGAAGCTTTCTTT; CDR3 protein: CASSQVLGQPTEAFF
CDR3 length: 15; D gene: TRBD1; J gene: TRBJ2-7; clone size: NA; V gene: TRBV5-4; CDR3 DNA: TGTGCCAGCAGCTCGAACCGGGACAGGGCGTCCGAGCAGTACTTC; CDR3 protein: CASSSNRDRASEQYF
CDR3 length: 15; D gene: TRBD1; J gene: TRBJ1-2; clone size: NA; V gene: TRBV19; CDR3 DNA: TGTGCCAGTAGTATTAACGGACAGGGGGACTATGGCTACACCTTC; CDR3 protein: CASSINGQGDYGYTF
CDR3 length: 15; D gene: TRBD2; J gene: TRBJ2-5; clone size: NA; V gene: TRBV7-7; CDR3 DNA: TGTGCCAGCAGCCCGGGGTCTAGCGGTTTAGAGACCCAGTACTTC; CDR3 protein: CASSPGSSGLETQYF
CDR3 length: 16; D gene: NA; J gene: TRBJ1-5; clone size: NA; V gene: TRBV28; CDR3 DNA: TGTGCCAGCAGTGCCTGGGACACCGGATCTAATCAGCCCCAGCATTTT; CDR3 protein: CASSAWDTGSNQPQHF
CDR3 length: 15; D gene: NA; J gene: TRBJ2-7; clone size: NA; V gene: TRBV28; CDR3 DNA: TGTGCCAGCAGTTCCCCCTATAAAAACTCCTACGAGCAGTACTTC; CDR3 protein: CASSSPYKNSYEQYF